The TCR beta chain described here comes from a study of blood T cell repertoires in COVID-19 (dated by TCRdb to the early 2020s). Study-level background: Samples from collaborators originated in the United States, Italy and Spain and spanned both the acute and convalescent phases of COVID-19. The prospective study material was composed of cDNA or gDNA derived from T cells, B-cell-depleted T cells, or PBMCs. Deeply sampled blood TCRbeta repertoires from subjects exposed to, actively infected with, or recovered from COVID-19 were included in the dataset. A freely available public database, intended as a resource for researchers studying the immune response to SARS-CoV-2, is where the repertoires were released. Samples were obtained from the ongoing ImmuneRACE study (first 160 participants) and from roughly 1,300 subjects provided by 6 global collaborators. The sample metadata nearly always contained a de-identified subject ID, COVID-19 status, age in years and sex. Where available, HLA class I and class II types were obtained from metadata supplied by the sample provider rather than from assay-based typing. The research as a whole found: How much clinical and demographic metadata was included differed by source and by participant, and the metadata was provided uncurated.

The germline V gene encodes CDR1 SGHRS and CDR2 YFSETQ. The CDR3, from cysteine to phenylalanine, totals 17 residues. The read is trimmed to its CDR3 DNA, 51 bases read in frame from base 1. Deletion took 6 bases off V and 8 bases off J, with a span of 26 bases between the germline ends. The immunoSEQ Assay, a bias-controlled multiplex PCR, was used to amplify TCRbeta CDR3 regions from genomic DNA. The authors' analysis ran thus. The number of nucleated cells in each sample was estimated from the amplification of reference gene primers within the assay. To quantify the absolute abundance of each unique TCRbeta CDR3 rearrangement, sequence reads were collapsed and filtered. Productive Simpson clonality was computed per sample as the square root of Simpson's diversity index over productive rearrangements. TCRdb retrieved this table from immuneACCESS and kept in-frame rearrangements only. Not all clones are present; in checked studies, unresolved V genes account for under half, and no reason is known for the remainder. From that table come the V and J calls and clone size; the DNA was used to work out D and trimming. For this sample there are about 200,000 clones; about 88% appear just once. About 9.4% of the sample is held by the ten biggest clonotypes.

At one collaborating source in Seattle, patients were enrolled during active infection and were followed longitudinally through the course of disease. Collaborating institutions collected whole blood in K2EDTA tubes following their own protocols. For TCRbeta analysis, collaborators shipped samples in one of three forms: frozen whole blood, isolated PBMCs, or DNA extracted from either of those sample types. A word on this clone: The antigen it recognizes is unknown. No base-level quality is on record; no much larger clone is a single base apart.

This TCR came from a woman aged 45-60 years with COVID-19, enrolled during active disease. The V gene is TRBV5-1 and the J gene is TRBJ1-4; TRBD1 is a weak D gene call, 5 bases matching. Sequencing used peripheral blood. This receptor carries the CDR3 CASIINRPRDEQEKLFF. The nucleotides read TGCGCCAGCATCATTAACCGGCCGCGGGACGAGCAGGAAAAACTGTTTTTT.